These 20 T cell receptor beta chains share one sample of origin, sequenced in a study of blood T cell repertoires in COVID-19. Sequencing was performed with immunoSEQ multiplex PCR; in TCRdb, only in-frame clones are kept and a portion is missing. The sample contains about 370,000 clones, about 90% of which appear only once. Sequencing input: peripheral blood. The receptors originated from a woman aged 30 to 39 with COVID-19, enrolled during active disease.

The CDR3 DNA reads as TGTGCCAGCAGTGAACTAGCGAGCACCGGGGAGCTGTTTTTT. This sequence encodes CASSELASTGELFF. The V call is TRBV6-1, the J call TRBJ2-2; TRBD2 might be the D (6 bases). V was trimmed by 2 bases and J by 4 bases, leaving 8 bases between them. This CDR3 has 14 residues. Germline CDR1 is MNHNS and CDR2 is SASEGT.

The chain recombines TRBV5-1 with TRBJ2-3; 10 nucleotides match TRBD2. CDR1 is SGHRS and CDR2 is YFSETQ in the germline V gene. The ends lost 1 base at V and 9 bases at J; junction bases unmatched: 5. The CDR3 spans 14 residues. This CDR3 reads CASSLKAGGPTQYF. The CDR3 DNA follows: TGCGCCAGCAGCTTGAAAGCGGGAGGGCCGACGCAGTATTTT.

The V gene is TRBV11-2, the J gene TRBJ1-2, with a weak D call TRBD1 (6 bases). V was cut by 1 base and J by 4 bases, with 10 bases left in between. Per the germline V gene, CDR1 is SGHAT and CDR2 is FQNNGV. The CDR3 consists of 14 residues. CDR3 in amino acids: CASSLGTGFYGYTF. DNA for the CDR3: TGTGCCAGCAGCTTAGGCACAGGGTTCTATGGCTACACCTTC. The full variable domain, with the rest looked up from reference TRBV11-2 and TRBJ1-2, is EAGVAQSPRYKIIEKRQSVAFWCNPISGHATLYWYQQILGQGPKLLIQFQNNGVVDDSQLPKDRFSAERLKGVDSTLKIQPAKLEDSAVYLCASSLGTGFYGYTFGSGTRLTVV.

This chain connects TRBV5-4 to TRBJ2-3, with a weak D call TRBD2 (6 bases). The CDR3 consists of 15 residues. Between the trimmed V and J ends, which lost 2 bases and 4 bases, there was a span of 14 bases. The germline V gene encodes CDR1 SGHNT and CDR2 YYREEE (reference sequence). CDR3 sequence (DNA): TGTGCCAGCAGCTTACGGCTAGCGAGCGCAGATACGCAGTATTTT. Translation gives CASSLRLASADTQYF.

The chain has TRBV5-6 and TRBJ2-2, with 11 bases identical to TRBD2. CDR1 is SGHDT and CDR2 is YYEEEE in the germline V gene. Trimming cost V 1 base and J 5 bases; bases outside gene matches: 10. This CDR3 has 18 residues. The CDR3 DNA reads TGTGCCAGCAGCTTGTTGGTAGCGGGGGGGCCGGGTACCGGGGAGCTGTTTTTT. Residues: CASSLLVAGGPGTGELFF.

A single count supports this clone. The identical CDR3 is also encoded by other nucleotide sequences in the sample. V usage is TRBV9 and J usage is TRBJ2-2; weak D call: TRBD2 (6 bases). Germline CDR1 SGDLS, CDR2 YYNGEE. This CDR3 has 16 residues. The V gene lost 4 bases and the J gene lost 5 bases, with 18 bases spanning the gap. The CDR3 DNA reads TGTGCCAGCAGCCTCCGAGGGACTCCTAGGACCGGGGAGCTGTTTTTT. Its translation is CASSLRGTPRTGELFF. The variable domain in full, completed from reference TRBV9 and TRBJ2-2, reads DSGVTQTPKHLITATGQRVTLRCSPRSGDLSVYWYQQSLDQGLQFLIQYYNGEERAKGNILERFSAQQFPDLHSELNLSSLELGDSALYFCASSLRGTPRTGELFFGEGSRLTVL.

The chain carries TRBV21-1 and TRBJ1-2; TRBD1 is taken as the D call from the table, unchecked against the DNA. TRBV21-1 is a recognized pseudogene. This CDR3 spans 17 amino acids. CDR3 sequence (DNA): TGTGCCAGCGGCCTGGGAGCCGGGACAGGGGGCGACTATGGCTACACCTTC. Encoded protein: CASGLGAGTGGDYGYTF.

Here the CDR3 DNA reads TGTGCCAGCAGGGGACTAGCGGGGGGGCGAGAGACCCAGTACTTC. It translates to CASRGLAGGRETQYF. This chain links TRBV6-5 with TRBJ2-5; the match to TRBD2 covers 16 bases. Germline loops: CDR1 MNHEY, CDR2 SVGAGI. The trim removed 6 bases at V and 4 bases at J, leaving 2 bases unmatched. There are 15 residues in the CDR3.

The chain links TRBV13 to TRBJ2-7; 9 nucleotides line up with TRBD1. Unmatched junction bases numbered 6, after V lost 5 bases and J lost 4 bases. The V gene's germline CDR1 is PRHDT and CDR2 FYEKMQ (reference sequence). The CDR3 runs 14 residues. The CDR3 DNA reads as TGTGCCAGCAGCCACCGGGACAGGGAATACGAGCAGTACTTC. This sequence encodes CASSHRDREYEQYF.

The CDR3 DNA reads as TGTGCCAGCAGTCCCAGGGTTGGCGGGGCCAACGTCCTGACTTTC. This sequence encodes CASSPRVGGANVLTF. The V call is TRBV6-6, the J call TRBJ2-6; the D gene is possibly TRBD1 (5 bases). The CDR3 runs to 15 residues. Looked up from germline, CDR1 is MNHNY and CDR2 is SVGAGI (reference sequence). V was trimmed by 5 bases and J by 4 bases, leaving 12 bases between them.

This sequence joins TRBV2 and TRBJ2-7, with 7 bases fitting TRBD1. The ends lost 7 bases at V and 3 bases at J; junction bases unmatched: 3. Germline V gene lookup returns CDR1 SNHLY and CDR2 FYNNEI. The CDR3 is made up of 12 amino acids. Here the CDR3 reads CASTQGVYEQYF. CDR3 nucleotides: TGTGCCAGCACGCAGGGGGTCTACGAGCAGTACTTC.

The genes are TRBV7-2 and TRBJ2-1, with 9 bases aligning to TRBD2. CDR1 and CDR2 from the germline V gene are SGHTA and FQGNSA. CDR3 length: 16 residues. The ends lost 4 bases at V and 6 bases at J; junction bases unmatched: 10. CDR3 in DNA: TGTGCCAGCAGCTCGATAGCGGGAGAGGCTCGCAATGAGCAGTTCTTC. This encodes CASSSIAGEARNEQFF. Full variable domain (outside the CDR3, taken from reference TRBV7-2 and TRBJ2-1): GAGVSQSPSNKVTEKGKDVELRCDPISGHTALYWYRQSLGQGLEFLIYFQGNSAPDKSGLPSDRFSAERTGGSVSTLTIQRTQQEDSAVYLCASSSIAGEARNEQFFGPGTRLTVL.

This chain uses TRBV19 with TRBJ2-1; maybe TRBD2 (6 bases). Germline assignment: CDR1 LNHDA and CDR2 SQIVND (reference sequence). Trimming left V 5 bases short and J 4 bases short, with 18 bases between. The CDR3 spans 16 residues. CDR3 DNA sequence: TGTGCCAGTAGTCAAAGGGGCGGGACGGAATACAATGAGCAGTTCTTC. It specifies CASSQRGGTEYNEQFF.

The chain employs TRBV19 and TRBJ2-7; 10 bases map to TRBD1. Germline-derived CDR1 and CDR2 are LNHDA and SQIVND (reference sequence). The CDR3 covers 14 residues. V shed 3 bases and J 4 bases; nucleotides not matched to a gene: 3. The CDR3 spells CASSMGGQGYEQYF. As DNA, the CDR3 is TGTGCCAGTAGTATGGGGGGACAGGGGTACGAGCAGTACTTC.

The sample holds one count of this clone. J is TRBJ1-2 and V is TRBV27; D unresolved. Per germline, CDR1 MNHEY and CDR2 SMNVEV (reference sequence). Between the trimmed V and J ends, which lost 2 bases and 8 bases, there was a span of 15 bases. The CDR3 has 14 amino acids. The CDR3 DNA follows: TGTGCCAGCAGTTTAAAATGGGGAACGGGGGGCTACACCTTC. This translates into CASSLKWGTGGYTF.

CDR3 loop: CASSPPRPARAQYF. For the CDR3, the DNA is TGTGCCAGCAGCCCACCGAGGCCGGCCCGGGCCCAGTACTTC. The chain recombines TRBV7-2 with TRBJ2-5; no clear D. V lost 5 bases, J lost 9 bases, and 19 bases lay in between. Germline CDR1 SGHTA, CDR2 FQGNSA. The CDR3 extends over 14 amino acids.

V is TRBV7-8 and J is TRBJ1-4, with D possibly being TRBD1 (6 bases). The CDR3 length is 15 residues. From germline, CDR1 is SGHVS and CDR2 FQNEAQ. Trimming took off 6 bases at V and 10 bases at J, with 21 bases between the two ends. The CDR3 DNA reads as TGTGCCAGCAGAAAAGGGGATGGAACAGGGCGAAAACTGTTTTTT. Translation: CASRKGDGTGRKLFF.

This clone came up once. This chain joins TRBV24-1 and TRBJ2-5; D might be TRBD1 (8 bases). Trimming removed 7 bases at V and 3 bases at J, with 14 bases between. Germline CDR1 is KGHDR and CDR2 is SFDVKD. This CDR3 contains 14 residues. The CDR3 here is CATSVTGGEETQYF. In DNA, the CDR3 is TGTGCCACCAGCGTCACAGGGGGGGAAGAGACCCAGTACTTC.

The chain employs TRBV6-4 and TRBJ2-2; 11 bases agree with TRBD2. CDR1 is MRHNA, CDR2 SNTAGT, per germline. J was trimmed by 3 bases and V by 6 bases; bases with no gene match: 0. This CDR3 is 14 amino acids long. CDR3 in amino acids: CASRGLADTGELFF. In nucleotides, the CDR3 is TGTGCCAGCAGGGGACTAGCGGACACCGGGGAGCTGTTTTTT.

V is TRBV6-6 and J is TRBJ2-7; D ambiguous. This CDR3 has 14 amino acids. CDR1 and CDR2 (germline): MNHNY, SVGAGI (reference sequence). V was trimmed by 0 bases and J by 1 base, leaving 7 bases between them. The CDR3 sequence is CASSYSIASYEQYF. CDR3 bases: TGTGCCAGCAGTTACTCGATCGCGTCCTACGAGCAGTACTTC.